These T cell receptor beta chains were read from a single sample in a study of spatial heterogeneity in lung cancer. TCRdb re-derived calls from the 5' RACE reads in MiXCR, one entry per CDR3 protein. This sample has just under 1,500 distinct CDR3 sequences; over 7% occur once, and the top ten carry approximately 32%. Sequenced here: lung tumor tissue, sampled at surgery. These receptors came from a male donor with early-stage non-small cell lung cancer. The CDR3 runs from the conserved cysteine through the conserved F or W. A D gene is named only where the DNA matches it firmly. For some rows the clone size is stated as once, few or many, or as a class when expanded; others skip it.

DNA: TGTGCCAGCAGCCGCGGGAGGTACGAGCAGTACTTC
CDR3: CASSRGRYEQYF
D: TRBD2
J: TRBJ2-7
V: TRBV6-6
size: medium-sized

DNA: TGTGCCTGGAGTGAATTTAGCAATCAGCCCCAGCATTTT
CDR3: CAWSEFSNQPQHF
D: -
J: TRBJ1-5
V: TRBV30
size: medium-sized

DNA: TGTGCCAGCAGCCTCAGGACTGGACAGGGGTACAATGAGCAGTTCTTC
CDR3: CASSLRTGQGYNEQFF
D: TRBD1
J: TRBJ2-1
V: TRBV7-9
size: medium-sized

DNA: TGTGCCAGCAGCTCAACGACGGGCGAGCAGTACTTC
CDR3: CASSSTTGEQYF
D: -
J: TRBJ2-7
V: TRBV7-3
size: medium-sized

DNA: TGCGCCAGCAGCCCAGGGACTAGGGGCAATGAGCAGTTCTTC
CDR3: CASSPGTRGNEQFF
D: TRBD2
J: TRBJ2-1
V: TRBV5-1
size: medium-sized

DNA: TGTGCCAGCAGCTTTTACATCAACAATGAGCAGTTCTTC
CDR3: CASSFYINNEQFF
D: -
J: TRBJ2-1
V: TRBV7-2
size: medium-sized

DNA: TGCGCCAGCACCGAGGTAGCGGGGTTGACCTACGAGCAGTACTTC
CDR3: CASTEVAGLTYEQYF
D: TRBD2
J: TRBJ2-7
V: TRBV10-2
size: large

DNA: TGCAGTGCTAGAGAGTGGGCCCAAGAGACCCAGTACTTC
CDR3: CSAREWAQETQYF
D: -
J: TRBJ2-5
V: TRBV20-1
size: medium-sized

DNA: TGTGCCAGCAGCCGAGTATACACCGGGGAGCTGTTTTTT
CDR3: CASSRVYTGELFF
D: -
J: TRBJ2-2
V: TRBV5-4
size: many

DNA: TGTGCCAGCAGCCAAGATGGAACTAGCGGGACCTACGAGCAGTACTTC
CDR3: CASSQDGTSGTYEQYF
D: TRBD2
J: TRBJ2-7
V: TRBV4-2
size: medium-sized

DNA: TGCAGTGCGCCGCGGGGAGCTCAGTTCTTC
CDR3: CSAPRGAQFF
D: -
J: TRBJ2-1
V: TRBV20-1
size: medium-sized

DNA: TGTGCCAGCAGCTTGACAGGGGGACCCCAGCATTTT
CDR3: CASSLTGGPQHF
D: TRBD1
J: TRBJ1-5
V: TRBV13
size: large

DNA: TGTGCCAGCAGTTTCCCAGCGGGGGGACAAGAGACCCAGTACTTC
CDR3: CASSFPAGGQETQYF
D: TRBD2
J: TRBJ2-5
V: TRBV28
size: -

DNA: TGTGCCACCAGTGATTTTCCGACTAGCGGGAGAACAACCACAGATACGCAGTATTTT
CDR3: CATSDFPTSGRTTTDTQYF
D: TRBD2
J: TRBJ2-3
V: TRBV24-1
size: -

DNA: TGTGCCAGCTCAGCGTACGGCGGAAACACTGAAGCTTTCTTT
CDR3: CASSAYGGNTEAFF
D: -
J: TRBJ1-1
V: TRBV18
size: medium-sized

DNA: TGCGCCAGCAGGGAACTAGCGGGAGAAGCGGGTTCCTACAATGAGCAGTTCTTC
CDR3: CASRELAGEAGSYNEQFF
D: TRBD2
J: TRBJ2-1
V: TRBV5-1
size: medium-sized

DNA: TGCAGTGCTGCACTAGCGCCCTACGAGCAGTACTTC
CDR3: CSAALAPYEQYF
D: TRBD2
J: TRBJ2-7
V: TRBV20-1
size: medium-sized

DNA: TGTGCCAGCAGCTACGGACTAGCGGGGAGGGAGCAGTACTTC
CDR3: CASSYGLAGREQYF
D: TRBD2
J: TRBJ2-7
V: TRBV5-4
size: many

DNA: TGCGCCAGCAGCACCTGGACTAGCGGGAGTTACGAGCAGTACTTC
CDR3: CASSTWTSGSYEQYF
D: TRBD2
J: TRBJ2-7
V: TRBV5-1
size: many

DNA: TGTGCCAGCAGTGAAAACAGGGCTGAGGCTTTCTTT
CDR3: CASSENRAEAFF
D: -
J: TRBJ1-1
V: TRBV2
size: medium-sized

DNA: TGTGCCAGCAGCTTTCTTGGACAGGACGCGACCCAGTACTTC
CDR3: CASSFLGQDATQYF
D: TRBD1
J: TRBJ2-5
V: TRBV13
size: medium-sized

DNA: TGTGCCAGCAGCCGGGCGGGAGGGCCGGGAGAGCAGTACTTC
CDR3: CASSRAGGPGEQYF
D: TRBD2
J: TRBJ2-7
V: TRBV6-5
size: few

DNA: TGTGCCAGCAGTTTGGGACTAGCGGGGGGAGGCGGTACGCAGTATTTT
CDR3: CASSLGLAGGGGTQYF
D: TRBD2
J: TRBJ2-3
V: TRBV6-5
size: -

DNA: TGCGCCAGCAGCGGACTAGCGGGAGGGGCAGATACGCAGTATTTT
CDR3: CASSGLAGGADTQYF
D: TRBD2
J: TRBJ2-3
V: TRBV5-1
size: many

DNA: TGTGCCAGCAGTTACTCTCGGACAGCGTTAGATTCACCCCTCCACTTT
CDR3: CASSYSRTALDSPLHF
D: -
J: TRBJ1-6
V: TRBV6-5
size: medium-sized

DNA: TGTGCCAGCAGTCTCCTTGGACAGAATAATGGCTACACCTTC
CDR3: CASSLLGQNNGYTF
D: -
J: TRBJ1-2
V: TRBV27
size: medium-sized

DNA: TGTGCCAGCAGTGAGGAAGCGGGAGTGGGAGAGCAGTACTTC
CDR3: CASSEEAGVGEQYF
D: TRBD2
J: TRBJ2-7
V: TRBV2
size: many

DNA: TGTGCCATCAGTTTGGTCGGAAAGGGAGAGACCCAGTACTTC
CDR3: CAISLVGKGETQYF
D: -
J: TRBJ2-5
V: TRBV10-3
size: large

DNA: -
CDR3: CASSFGEGNEQFF
D: -
J: TRBJ2-1
V: TRBV7-2
size: medium-sized

DNA: TGTGCCTGGAGAGATCCGGGACTATACGACAATGAGCAGTTCTTC
CDR3: CAWRDPGLYDNEQFF
D: TRBD2
J: TRBJ2-1
V: TRBV30
size: medium-sized

DNA: TGTGCCAGCAGCCAAGATGGGAGGGGAGGCCAGCCCCAGCATTTT
CDR3: CASSQDGRGGQPQHF
D: -
J: TRBJ1-5
V: TRBV3-1
size: -

DNA: TGTGCCTGGAGTGTGGGTAGCGGGAGGATGTTGGACCAGTACTTC
CDR3: CAWSVGSGRMLDQYF
D: TRBD2
J: TRBJ2-5
V: TRBV30
size: medium-sized

DNA: TGTGCCAGTATGGTTGGGGCTGGGGCCAACGTCCTGACTTTC
CDR3: CASMVGAGANVLTF
D: -
J: TRBJ2-6
V: TRBV19
size: -

DNA: TGCAGCGTTGAAGTACGGATCGCAGGGGTTGTGGACGAGCAGTACTTC
CDR3: CSVEVRIAGVVDEQYF
D: -
J: TRBJ2-7
V: TRBV29-1
size: -

DNA: TGTGCCAGCAGCTTCTACGGACTAGCGGGAGTATGGGGCACAGATACGCAGTATTTT
CDR3: CASSFYGLAGVWGTDTQYF
D: TRBD2
J: TRBJ2-3
V: TRBV7-9
size: large

DNA: TGCAGCGTTGTGCCCCGGATCCGGGCCTATGGCTACACCTTC
CDR3: CSVVPRIRAYGYTF
D: -
J: TRBJ1-2
V: TRBV29-1
size: medium-sized

DNA: TGTGCCAGCCGTGGAAATTCCTACGAGCAGTACTTC
CDR3: CASRGNSYEQYF
D: -
J: TRBJ2-7
V: TRBV18
size: medium-sized

DNA: TGTGCCAGCAGCCAAACCTCCTCTTCGGGACTAGCCCCTGGAGAGCAGTACTTC
CDR3: CASSQTSSSGLAPGEQYF
D: TRBD2
J: TRBJ2-7
V: TRBV4-2
size: medium-sized

DNA: TGTGCCAGCAGCTCCAGCGGGGGCTCCTACAATGAGCAGTTCTTC
CDR3: CASSSSGGSYNEQFF
D: TRBD2
J: TRBJ2-1
V: TRBV7-3
size: medium-sized

DNA: TGTGCCAGCAGCTCAGGTTTCCGAGAGACCCAGTACTTC
CDR3: CASSSGFRETQYF
D: -
J: TRBJ2-5
V: TRBV7-8
size: medium-sized

DNA: TGTGCCAGCAGCTTAGCGCGTCGGGATCAGCCCCAGCATTTT
CDR3: CASSLARRDQPQHF
D: -
J: TRBJ1-5
V: TRBV7-2
size: -

DNA: TGTGCCAGCAGCGGATACAGGGGAGACACCGGGGAGCTGTTTTTT
CDR3: CASSGYRGDTGELFF
D: TRBD1
J: TRBJ2-2
V: TRBV7-9
size: medium-sized

DNA: TGTGCCAGCACCGGCGGAGAACTAGCGAGCTACGAGCAGTACTTC
CDR3: CASTGGELASYEQYF
D: TRBD2
J: TRBJ2-7
V: TRBV13
size: medium-sized

DNA: TGTGCCAGCAGCTTAGTTGGAAGCTATGGCTACACCTTC
CDR3: CASSLVGSYGYTF
D: -
J: TRBJ1-2
V: TRBV7-9
size: medium-sized

DNA: TGTGCCAGCAGTTTAACCGGCCATTCCTACGAGCAGTACTTC
CDR3: CASSLTGHSYEQYF
D: -
J: TRBJ2-7
V: TRBV12-3/TRBV12-4
size: medium-sized